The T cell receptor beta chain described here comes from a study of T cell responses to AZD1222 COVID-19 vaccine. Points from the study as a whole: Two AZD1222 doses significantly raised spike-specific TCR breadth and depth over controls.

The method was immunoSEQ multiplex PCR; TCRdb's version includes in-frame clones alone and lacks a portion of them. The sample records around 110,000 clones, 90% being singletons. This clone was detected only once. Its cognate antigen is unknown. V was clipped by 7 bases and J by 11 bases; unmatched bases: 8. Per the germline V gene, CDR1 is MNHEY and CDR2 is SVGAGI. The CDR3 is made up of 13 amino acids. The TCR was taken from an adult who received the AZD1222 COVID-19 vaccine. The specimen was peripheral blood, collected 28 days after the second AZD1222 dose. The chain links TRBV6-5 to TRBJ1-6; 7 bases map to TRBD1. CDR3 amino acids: CASKMGQRAPLHF. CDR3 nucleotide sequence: TGTGCCAGCAAAATGGGACAGAGGGCACCCCTCCACTTT.